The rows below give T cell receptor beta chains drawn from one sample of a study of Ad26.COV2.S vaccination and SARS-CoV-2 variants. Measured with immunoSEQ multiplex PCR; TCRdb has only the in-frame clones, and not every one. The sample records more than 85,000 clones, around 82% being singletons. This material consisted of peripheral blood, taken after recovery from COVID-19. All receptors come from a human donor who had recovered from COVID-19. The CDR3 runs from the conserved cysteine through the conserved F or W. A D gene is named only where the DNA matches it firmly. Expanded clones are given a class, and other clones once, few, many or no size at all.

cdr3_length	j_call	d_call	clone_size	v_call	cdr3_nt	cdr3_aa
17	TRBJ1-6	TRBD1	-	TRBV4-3	TGCGCCAGCAGCTTATTCAACACAGGGGACGGGGATTCACCCCTCCACTTT	CASSLFNTGDGDSPLHF
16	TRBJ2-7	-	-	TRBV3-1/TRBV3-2	TGTGCCAGCAGCCAAGAAAGGGCCATCGGAGCGGGCGAGCAGTACTTC	CASSQERAIGAGEQYF
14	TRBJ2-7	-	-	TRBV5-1	TGCGCCAGCAGGGCAATCCCCGATCACTACGAGCAGTACTTC	CASRAIPDHYEQYF
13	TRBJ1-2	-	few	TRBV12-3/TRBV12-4	TGTGCCAGCAGTTTAGGGGGGCCCTATGGCTACACCTTC	CASSLGGPYGYTF
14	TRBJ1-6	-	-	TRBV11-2	TGTGCCACGGGCGGGGGCGCGTATAATTCACCCCTCCACTTT	CATGGGAYNSPLHF
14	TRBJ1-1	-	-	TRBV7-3	TGTGCCAGCAGCTTAGAGGCTGGGGGCACTGAAGCTTTCTTT	CASSLEAGGTEAFF
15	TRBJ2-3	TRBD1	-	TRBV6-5	TGTGCCAGCGAATGGGGACAGGGCGGTGCAGATACGCAGTATTTT	CASEWGQGGADTQYF
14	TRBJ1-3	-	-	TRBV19	TGTGCCAGTAGTATAAAGCAGGGCGGAAACACCATATATTTT	CASSIKQGGNTIYF
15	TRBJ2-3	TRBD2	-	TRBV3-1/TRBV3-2	TGTGCCAGCAGCCTAAGACTAGCGGGGGAGGATACGCAGTATTTT	CASSLRLAGEDTQYF
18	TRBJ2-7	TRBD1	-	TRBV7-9	TGTGCCAGCAGCAGAGTCCCGGGACAGGGCCGAAGCTCCTACGAGCAGTACTTC	CASSRVPGQGRSSYEQYF
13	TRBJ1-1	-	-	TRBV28	TGTGCCAGCTTGTTGGGGATGAACACTGAAGCTTTCTTT	CASLLGMNTEAFF
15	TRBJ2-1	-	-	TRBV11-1	TGTGCCAGCAGCTTCGGGGGACAGAACTACAATGAGCAGTTCTTC	CASSFGGQNYNEQFF
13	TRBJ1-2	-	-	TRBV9	TGTGCCAGCAGCGGGGGCTCTAACTATGGCTACACCTTC	CASSGGSNYGYTF
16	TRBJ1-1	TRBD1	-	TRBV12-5	TGTGCTAGTGGTCCGGGCAGGGGGGTAGGAAAAACTGAAGCTTTCTTT	CASGPGRGVGKTEAFF
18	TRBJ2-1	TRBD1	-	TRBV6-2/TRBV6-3	TGTGCCAGCAGTTACCTCCAAGGACAGGGTTCGTTCCAGAATGAGCAGTTCTTC	CASSYLQGQGSFQNEQFF
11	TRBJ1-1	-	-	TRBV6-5	TGTGCCAGCAGAGGTAACACTGAAGCTTTCTTT	CASRGNTEAFF
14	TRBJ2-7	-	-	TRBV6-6	TGTGCCAGCAGTTACTCGCGAGTCGCCTACGAGCAGTACTTC	CASSYSRVAYEQYF
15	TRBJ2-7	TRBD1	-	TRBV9	TGTGCCAGCAGCGTAGAAGGGGACAGCCTCTACGAGCAGTACTTC	CASSVEGDSLYEQYF
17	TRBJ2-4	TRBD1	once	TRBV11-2	TGTGCCAGCAGCTTCAACAGGGGATCCACTTCCAAAAACATTCAGTACTTC	CASSFNRGSTSKNIQYF
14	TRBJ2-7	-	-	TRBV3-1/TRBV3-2	TGTGCCAGCAGCCAAGGGGCCGGGACCTACGAGCAGTACTTC	CASSQGAGTYEQYF
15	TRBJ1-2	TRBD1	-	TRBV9	TGTGCCAGCAGTCACGAGGGGGCGCCTAACTATGGCTACACCTTC	CASSHEGAPNYGYTF
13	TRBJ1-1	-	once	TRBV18	TGTGCCAGCTCAGGACGAGTTGACTCTGAAGCTTTCTTT	CASSGRVDSEAFF
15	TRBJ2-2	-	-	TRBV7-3	TGTGCCAGCAGCCCAGGACCAGCGAACACCGGGGAGCTGTTTTTT	CASSPGPANTGELFF
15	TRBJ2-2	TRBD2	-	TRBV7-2	TGTGCCAGCAGCGACACCGGGACTAGCACCGGGGAGCTGTTTTTT	CASSDTGTSTGELFF
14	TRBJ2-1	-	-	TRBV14	TGTGCCAGCAGCCAGTTTGGATCCTACAATGAGCAGTTCTTC	CASSQFGSYNEQFF
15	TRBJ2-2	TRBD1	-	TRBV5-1	TGCGCCAGCAGTTACAGGGGATTCGACACCGGGGAGCTGTTTTTT	CASSYRGFDTGELFF
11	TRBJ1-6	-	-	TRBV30	TGTGCCTGGGTCCCTGATTCACCCCTCCACTTT	CAWVPDSPLHF
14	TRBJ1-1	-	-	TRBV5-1	TGCGCCAGCAGCTCAGTCGGGACGGTCGGGGCAGCTTTCTTT	CASSSVGTVGAAFF
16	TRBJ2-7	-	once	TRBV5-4	TGTGCCAGCAGCTTGGGGGCACCTGGGACCCCCTACGAGCAGTACTTC	CASSLGAPGTPYEQYF
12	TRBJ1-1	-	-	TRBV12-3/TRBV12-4	TGTGCCAGCAGCTCCCCCTGGGGGGAAGCTTTCTTT	CASSSPWGEAFF
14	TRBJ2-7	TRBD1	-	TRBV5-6	TGTGCCAGCAGCCCCGGGACAGGGATCGGCGAGCAGTACTTC	CASSPGTGIGEQYF
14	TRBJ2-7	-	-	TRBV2	TGTGCCAGCACTCCAGACAGGTACTCCTACGAGCAGTACTTC	CASTPDRYSYEQYF
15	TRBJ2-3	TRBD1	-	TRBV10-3	TGTGCCATCAGGAGAACAGGGGAGACGGGAGATACGCAGTATTTT	CAIRRTGETGDTQYF
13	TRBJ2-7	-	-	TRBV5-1	TGCGCCAGCGGCGTGGCGACACAATACGAGCAGTACTTC	CASGVATQYEQYF
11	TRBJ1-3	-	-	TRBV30	TGTGCCTGGAGTGCCGGAAACACCATATATTTT	CAWSAGNTIYF
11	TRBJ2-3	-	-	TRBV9	TGTGCCAGCAGCGTAAGGGATACGCAGTATTTT	CASSVRDTQYF
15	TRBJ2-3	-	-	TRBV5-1	TGCGCCAGCAGCTTGGTTGGGGAGGGCACAGATACGCAGTATTTT	CASSLVGEGTDTQYF
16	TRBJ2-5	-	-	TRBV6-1	TGTGCCAGCAGTGAAGGGGACTTCTATTCCGGGGAGACCCAGTACTTC	CASSEGDFYSGETQYF
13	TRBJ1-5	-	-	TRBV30	TGTGCCTGGAGCTTGTCGGGCAATCAGCCCCAGCATTTT	CAWSLSGNQPQHF
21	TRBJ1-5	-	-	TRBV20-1	TGCAGTGCTAGTGGGCAGGGACATTCCGGCCCAGATGGAATCAGCAATCAGCCCCAGCATTTT	CSASGQGHSGPDGISNQPQHF
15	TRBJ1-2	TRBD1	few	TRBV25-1	TGTGCCAGCAGTGAAGTGGGACAGGGTTACTATGGCTACACCTTC	CASSEVGQGYYGYTF
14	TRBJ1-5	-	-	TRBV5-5	TGTGCCAGCAGCTTGGGAGGTAGCAATCAGCCCCAGCATTTT	CASSLGGSNQPQHF
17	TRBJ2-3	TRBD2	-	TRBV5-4	TGTGCCAGCAGCTTGTGGCTAGCGGGGGGTTTCACAGATACGCAGTATTTT	CASSLWLAGGFTDTQYF
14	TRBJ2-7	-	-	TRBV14	TGTGCCAGCAGCCAAGGTACCAGGGGGGAAGAGCAGTACTTC	CASSQGTRGEEQYF
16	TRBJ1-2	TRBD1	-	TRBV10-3	TGTGCCATCAGTGAGTCCGGGACAGGGGGCGACTATGGCTACACCTTC	CAISESGTGGDYGYTF
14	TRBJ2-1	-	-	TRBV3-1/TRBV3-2	TGTGCCAGCAGCCAGGGGGTCGGCACCCTATCGCGGTTCTTC	CASSQGVGTLSRFF
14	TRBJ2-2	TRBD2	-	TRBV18	TGTGCCAGCTCAACTAGCGGGAACACCGGGGAGCTGTTTTTT	CASSTSGNTGELFF